The clone carrying this T cell receptor beta chain was picked up a small number of times. This entry comes from a study of early T cells in non-severe SARS-CoV-2 infection. Researchers tagged individual cDNA molecules with unique molecular identifiers. Each CDR3 protein gets one entry after TCRdb re-called the 5' RACE reads with MiXCR. The table lists about 71,000 distinct CDR3 sequences, about 14% of them singletons, with approximately 3.8% in the top ten. CDR3 size: 13 residues. Germline assignment: CDR1 SGHTA and CDR2 FQGNSA. The V and J ends lost 1 base and 6 bases respectively, with 7 bases between them.

The sample here was whole blood, taken at baseline. The chain is built from TRBV7-2 and TRBJ2-1; D unresolved. The origin of this receptor is an adult who was a healthcare worker with PCR-confirmed SARS-CoV-2 infection or an uninfected control (not recorded which). The CDR3 sequence is CASSLVGINEQFF. CDR3 in DNA: TGTGCCAGCAGCTTAGTTGGTATCAATGAGCAGTTCTTC. The full variable domain, completed using reference TRBV7-2 and TRBJ2-1, is GAGVSQSPSNKVTEKGKDVELRCDPISGHTALYWYRQSLGQGLEFLIYFQGNSAPDKSGLPSDRFSAERTGGSVSTLTIQRTQQEDSAVYLCASSLVGINEQFFGPGTRLTVL.